Listed below are T cell receptor beta chains from one sample, sequenced in a study of CD8 T cells in ankylosing spondylitis. TCRdb passed the 5' RACE reads through MiXCR, listing each CDR3 protein once. This table holds approximately 500,000 distinct CDR3 sequences, about 13% found once. Sequenced: blood, either unsorted or a sorted T cell fraction (not recorded which). These TCRs come from a male donor with ankylosing spondylitis. Each CDR3 is given with its conserved first and last residue. A D gene is named only where the DNA matches it firmly. The size field is filled for only some rows; it gives once, few, many or a size class.

clone size | J gene | V gene | D gene | CDR3 protein | CDR3 DNA
. | TRBJ2-7 | TRBV12-3/TRBV12-4 | TRBD1 | CASSRRDRDNYEQYF | TGTGCCAGCAGCCGCCGGGACAGGGATAACTACGAGCAGTACTTC
many | TRBJ1-2 | TRBV29-1 | . | CSVEGQGYGYTF | TGCAGCGTTGAAGGTCAGGGCTATGGCTACACCTTC
. | TRBJ1-5 | TRBV20-1 | . | CSAFPHRGNQPQHF | TGCAGTGCCTTCCCCCACAGGGGCAATCAGCCCCAGCATTTT
. | TRBJ2-3 | TRBV27 | . | CASSYPDGGGTDTQYF | TGTGCCAGCAGTTACCCGGACGGGGGCGGCACAGATACGCAGTATTTT
. | TRBJ2-3 | TRBV20-1 | TRBD2 | CSARRGRLAGALATQYF | TGCAGTGCTAGAAGAGGGCGACTAGCGGGGGCCCTTGCTACGCAGTATTTT
. | TRBJ2-1 | TRBV27 | TRBD1 | CASRRIQGAGYNEQFF | TGTGCCAGCAGAAGAATACAGGGGGCCGGTTACAATGAGCAGTTCTTC
few | TRBJ1-4 | TRBV30 | . | CAWSESAGERLNEKLFF | TGTGCCTGGAGTGAGTCGGCAGGGGAGAGGCTAAATGAAAAACTGTTTTTT
few | TRBJ2-1 | TRBV29-1 | TRBD2 | CSVALREGINEQFF | TGCAGCGTCGCGCTGCGGGAGGGCATTAATGAGCAGTTCTTC
. | TRBJ2-1 | TRBV2 | TRBD2 | CASTWGLAGVLNEQFF | TGTGCCAGCACCTGGGGGCTAGCGGGAGTCCTCAATGAGCAGTTCTTC
. | TRBJ1-6 | TRBV28 | . | CASSLLGSPLHF | TGTGCCAGCAGTTTACTCGGGTCACCCCTCCACTTT
. | TRBJ2-2 | TRBV23-1 | TRBD1 | CASSLRTGKNDTGELFF | TGCGCCAGCAGTCTCCGGACAGGGAAGAATGACACCGGGGAGCTGTTTTTT
. | TRBJ1-5 | TRBV20-1 | . | CSAPQVGGFSQPQHF | TGCAGTGCACCCCAAGTGGGTGGTTTTAGTCAGCCCCAGCATTTT
few | TRBJ2-1 | TRBV5-1 | TRBD1 | CASRVGTGGYNEQFF | TGCGCCAGCAGGGTCGGGACAGGGGGTTACAATGAGCAGTTCTTC
many | TRBJ2-7 | TRBV3-1 | . | CASSPGLLRYEQYF | TGTGCCAGCAGCCCGGGACTTCTGCGCTACGAGCAGTACTTC